Reported below is one T cell receptor beta chain. Its cognate antigen has yet to be identified. It has no much larger one-base neighbor in the sample; base qualities were not kept. One collaborating source in Seattle enrolled patients while the patients were actively infected and followed the patients over time throughout the course of disease. The collaborating institutions used their own protocols to collect whole blood in K2EDTA tubes. For TCRbeta analysis, collaborators shipped samples in one of three forms: frozen whole blood, isolated PBMCs, or DNA extracted from either of those sample types. This sample stems from a study of blood T cell repertoires in COVID-19 (dated by TCRdb to about 2020). As for the study more broadly: The collaborator samples originated in the United States, Italy and Spain and spanned the acute and convalescent phases of COVID-19. The material from the prospective study consisted of cDNA or gDNA derived from T cells, B-cell-depleted T cells, or PBMCs. The dataset comprised deeply sampled blood TCRbeta repertoires from subjects exposed to, actively infected with, or recovered from COVID-19. The repertoires were made available in a free public database intended to serve as a resource for research on the immune response to SARS-CoV-2. The samples were drawn from two sources: the first 160 participants of the ongoing ImmuneRACE study, and approximately 1,300 subjects contributed by 6 global collaborators. The sample metadata nearly always contained a de-identified subject ID, COVID-19 status, age in years and sex. Where available, HLA class I and class II types were obtained from metadata supplied by the sample provider rather than from assay-based typing.

Study-level results and caveats: How much clinical and demographic metadata was included differed by source and by participant, and the metadata was provided uncurated.

TCRbeta CDR3 regions were amplified from genomic DNA by means of the immunoSEQ Assay, a bias-controlled multiplex PCR. The published analysis was carried out like this. Nucleated cell counts per sample were estimated from amplification of reference gene primers within the assay. Sequence reads were collapsed and filtered to measure the absolute abundance of every unique TCRbeta CDR3 rearrangement. For each sample, productive Simpson clonality was calculated by taking the square root of Simpson's diversity index across productive rearrangements. TCRdb's version of the immuneACCESS table is confined to in-frame rearrangements and falls short of the full clone set. An unresolved V gene accounts for under half of the shortfall where checked; the remainder is of unknown origin. That table supplies the V and J calls and clone size; D and trimming were determined from the DNA. The sample table records tens of thousands of clones; 81% of these occur just once. In total, the top ten clones hold around 4.8% of the sample.

Source material: peripheral blood. The TCR sequence derives from a man aged 80 or over with COVID-19, enrolled during active disease.

The CDR3 corresponds to CASSLTATGGSRPNEQFF. The DNA reads as follows: TGTGCCAGCTCACTTACCGCAACAGGGGGCTCTAGACCCAATGAGCAGTTCTTC. The rearrangement joined TRBV18 to TRBJ2-1, with 9 bases aligning to TRBD1. From the germline V gene, CDR1 is KGHSH and CDR2 is LQKENI. The CDR3 sequence holds 18 residues, the cysteine and phenylalanine included. The CDR3 DNA has 54 bases and is translated from base 1. The junction shows trimming of 4 bases on V and 6 bases on J, and the gene matches do not reach 16 bases of it.